This T cell receptor (beta chain) was sequenced for a study of blood T cell repertoires in COVID-19. Study summary: The United States, Italy and Spain provided the acute and convalescent COVID-19 samples. T cells, B-cell-depleted T cells, or PBMCs provided the cDNA or gDNA that served as material.

Germline V gene lookup returns CDR1 SGHRS and CDR2 YFSETQ. J gave up 4 bases and V 0 bases, and 6 bases lay outside the gene matches. The CDR3 is made up of 16 amino acids. In the original analysis: From reference gene primer amplification, estimates of nucleated cell counts were derived. The protocol was immunoSEQ multiplex PCR, while the TCRdb copy is restricted to in-frame clones and leaves out a portion. V, J and clone size derive from that table, while D and trimming were established from the DNA sequence. The data contain about 120,000 clones, about 88% of them singletons. Sequenced input: peripheral blood. This TCR was recovered from a woman older than 75 with acute or convalescent COVID-19. The V gene is TRBV5-1, the J gene TRBJ2-5; 10 bases are shared with TRBD2. The chain's CDR3 is CASSLGAGGPSETQYF. For the CDR3, the DNA is TGCGCCAGCAGCTTGGGAGCGGGGGGGCCGTCAGAGACCCAGTACTTC.